The present TCR beta chain was sequenced within a study of CD8 T cells in ankylosing spondylitis. Per germline, CDR1 LGHNA and CDR2 YSLEER. The CDR3 length is 15 residues. Trimming shortened V by 4 bases and J by 2 bases, and 12 bases separated the two germline ends. TCRdb used MiXCR to reprocess the 5' RACE reads, holding one entry per CDR3 protein. The table includes about 160,000 distinct CDR3 sequences, 9.8% detected once. This receptor was identified in a female donor with ankylosing spondylitis or in good health (not recorded which). The specimen was blood, either unsorted or a sorted T cell fraction (not recorded which). V usage is TRBV4-3 and J usage is TRBJ2-4; D possibly corresponds to TRBD2 (7 bases). The CDR3 coding sequence is TGCGCCAGCAGCCTAAGGGGGGGATCCAAAAACATTCAGTACTTC. This gives the protein CASSLRGGSKNIQYF.